Listed here are 25 T cell receptor beta chains from one sample, sequenced in a study of human T cells and chemical hapten exposure. Regarding time point: healthy volunteer bleed at 2 weeks. Unfractionated whole blood was the source from which total RNA was extracted. Using its own MiXCR run on the RACE reads, TCRdb lists one record per CDR3 protein. Of around 130,000 distinct CDR3 sequences in the sample, about 9.4% were seen once. Source material: whole blood. All receptors derive from a male donor in good health. Some clones in this sample may be carry-over from other donors' samples.

The chain recombines TRBV2 with TRBJ2-1; D is unclear. The CDR3 has 15 amino acids. CDR1 and CDR2 (germline): SNHLY, FYNNEI. V lost 6 bases to trimming and J lost 0 bases, with 12 bases between them. CDR3 residues: CASSFDLSSYNEQFF. As DNA, the CDR3 is TGTGCCAGCAGCTTCGACTTAAGCTCCTACAATGAGCAGTTCTTC.

The V call is TRBV18, the J call TRBJ2-7, with 7 bases that match TRBD2. This CDR3 has 16 residues. Germline values: CDR1 KGHSH, CDR2 LQKENI. The J segment lost 0 bases and the V segment lost 4 bases, leaving 9 bases of the junction unmatched. The CDR3 bases are TGTGCCAGCTCACGGACCCGCGGGGGTCCCTCCTACGAGCAGTACTTC. Amino acids: CASSRTRGGPSYEQYF.

This clonotype has more than one count but fewer than ten. The V gene is TRBV25-1, the J gene TRBJ2-3, with D perhaps TRBD2 (6 bases). CDR1 is MGHDK, CDR2 SYGVNS, per germline. There are 12 residues in the CDR3. The germline V and J ends were trimmed by 6 bases and 7 bases, with 11 bases remaining between them. The CDR3 coding sequence is TGTGCCAGCAGCCTCGCGGGACATACGCAGTATTTT. Amino acid sequence: CASSLAGHTQYF.

The chain couples TRBV9 to TRBJ2-7; possible D gene TRBD2, 6 bases. V lost 3 bases and J 0 bases, leaving 16 bases between the germline ends. The CDR3 is 16 amino acids. Germline assignment: CDR1 SGDLS and CDR2 YYNGEE. The CDR3 spells CASSATGTQSSYEQYF. The DNA for the CDR3 is TGTGCCAGCAGCGCAACCGGGACTCAGAGCTCCTACGAGCAGTACTTC.

In its sample, this clonotype was seen a few times. The chain employs TRBV6-6 and TRBJ2-5; 10 bases map to TRBD1. Germline V CDR1 and CDR2: MNHNY, SVGAGI (reference sequence). Trimming removed 7 bases from V and 9 bases from J; junction bases left unmatched: 14. The CDR3 extends over 15 amino acids. CDR3 region: CASTPTGGPVEAQYF. In nucleotides, the CDR3 is TGTGCCAGCACCCCGACAGGGGGCCCGGTTGAGGCCCAGTACTTC.

The rearrangement links TRBV5-1 to TRBJ2-2; no definite D call. The CDR3 extends over 13 amino acids. Trimming cost V 0 bases and J 6 bases, with 6 bases left between them. Germline V CDR1 and CDR2: SGHRS, YFSETQ. The CDR3 DNA follows: TGCGCCAGCAGCTTGGAAGCCTCCGGGGAGCTGTTTTTT. Its protein is CASSLEASGELFF.

With respect to this clonotype: A much larger clone sits a single nucleotide away, making a read error possible. Likely a read error: the CDR3 ends without its conserved phenylalanine or tryptophan. In DNA form, the CDR3 reads TGTGCCAGCAGTTTAGCTAGCGGGAGGGCCTTCGAGCAGTACCTC. Translating gives CASSLASGRAFEQYL. The V gene is TRBV12-3 or TRBV12-4, the J gene TRBJ2-7; 11 nucleotides match TRBD2. The CDR3 sequence is 15 residues long. The V segment lost 0 bases and the J segment 6 bases; nucleotides outside the gene matches: 4.

This chain links TRBV5-1 with TRBJ2-7; D gene ambiguous. The CDR3 length is 13 residues. Trimming took 4 bases from V and 6 from J, leaving 14 bases between them. The germline V gene encodes CDR1 SGHRS and CDR2 YFSETQ. The CDR3 loop reads CASSQDVLGEQYF. The CDR3 region has the DNA TGCGCCAGCAGCCAGGACGTCTTAGGCGAGCAGTACTTC. Filled out from reference TRBV5-1 and TRBJ2-7, the complete variable domain reads KAGVTQTPRYLIKTRGQQVTLSCSPISGHRSVSWYQQTPGQGLQFLFEYFSETQRNKGNFPGRFSGRQFSNSRSEMNVSTLELGDSALYLCASSQDVLGEQYFGPGTRLTVT.

In its sample, this clonotype was seen many times. The chain recombines TRBV20-1 with TRBJ2-1; 10 nucleotides line up with TRBD2. Trimming took 3 bases from V and 2 from J; bases not matched to a gene: 4. Per the germline V gene, CDR1 is DFQATT and CDR2 is SNEGSKA (reference sequence). The CDR3 spans 15 residues. In nucleotides, the CDR3 is TGCAGTGCTAGGGCTCTAGCGGGGGCCTACAATGAGCAGTTCTTC. Its translation: CSARALAGAYNEQFF.

Only a few counts were recorded for this clonotype. The V and J genes are TRBV4-1 and TRBJ2-1; maybe TRBD1 (6 bases). The CDR3 totals 12 residues. Germline V gene data show CDR1 as MGHRA and CDR2 as YSYEKL. V was shortened by 4 bases and J by 10 bases, with 11 bases between the two germline ends. The CDR3 loop is CASSLKGTEQFF. The DNA of the CDR3 is TGCGCCAGCAGCCTCAAGGGGACAGAGCAGTTCTTC.

This clonotype was counted many times. The chain carries TRBV29-1 and TRBJ2-2; D remains ambiguous. The CDR3 covers 13 residues. V gave up 4 bases and J gave up 0 bases, with 6 bases separating them. Germline CDR1 and CDR2: SQVTM and ANQGSEA. CDR3: CSVAPTNTGELFF. The CDR3 DNA reads as TGCAGCGTTGCCCCTACGAACACCGGGGAGCTGTTTTTT.

This chain links TRBV19 with TRBJ2-2; D is possibly TRBD2 (6 bases). Germline CDR1 LNHDA, CDR2 SQIVND (reference sequence). V was cut by 1 base and J by 5 bases, with 8 bases left in between. The CDR3 covers 14 residues. CDR3 in amino acids: CASSIVEGTGELFF. DNA of the CDR3: TGTGCCAGTAGTATAGTGGAGGGAACCGGGGAGCTGTTTTTT.

The chain employs TRBV27 and TRBJ2-3; 9 bases match TRBD2. Germline V CDR1 and CDR2: MNHEY, SMNVEV (reference sequence). V trimming: 2 bases; J trimming: 3 bases; junction bases outside the gene matches: 12. The CDR3 runs 18 residues. CDR3 sequence reads: CASSLIAGGPLRTDTQYF. In DNA form, the CDR3 reads TGTGCCAGCAGTTTAATTGCGGGGGGGCCTTTACGGACAGATACGCAGTATTTT.

This chain links TRBV6-6 with TRBJ2-1; TRBD1 is a possible D gene (5 bases). The CDR3 loop spans 14 amino acids. CDR1 MNHNY and CDR2 SVGAGI come from the germline V gene (reference sequence). Between the trimmed V and J ends, which lost 0 bases and 7 bases, there was a span of 10 bases. In DNA, the CDR3 is TGTGCCAGCAGTTACTCGGGCACAGGTAATGAGCAGTTCTTC. Translation: CASSYSGTGNEQFF.

This clonotype was seen more than once but under ten times. The CDR3 is CASSYLQGGYNEQFF. CDR3 nucleotides: TGTGCCAGCAGTTACCTACAGGGGGGTTACAATGAGCAGTTCTTC. The rearrangement links TRBV6-5 to TRBJ2-1, with 8 bases lining up with TRBD1. V dropped 2 bases and J dropped 4; count of bases not matched to a gene: 4. This CDR3 has 15 amino acids. Germline-derived CDR1 and CDR2 are MNHEY and SVGAGI.

The chain links TRBV5-5 to TRBJ2-7, with D uncertain. The length of the CDR3 is 15 residues. The V end lost 2 bases, the J end lost 6 bases, and 18 bases lay between the germline ends. Germline V CDR1 and CDR2: SGHKS, YYEKEE (reference sequence). For the CDR3, the DNA is TGTGCCAGCAGCTTCGATAGGGCGCATCCTCCCGAGCAGTACTTC. This translates into CASSFDRAHPPEQYF.

The rearrangement uses TRBV5-4 and TRBJ2-1, with TRBD2 matching 12 bases. V shed 6 bases and J 6 bases; nucleotides not matched to a gene: 10. The V gene's germline CDR1 is SGHNT and CDR2 YYREEE (reference sequence). The CDR3 is made up of 16 amino acids. The CDR3 sequence: CASNILAGGTSNEQFF. Written as DNA, the CDR3 is TGTGCCAGCAACATACTAGCGGGAGGAACTAGCAATGAGCAGTTCTTC.

The chain links TRBV9 to TRBJ2-1; TRBD2 agrees at 14 bases. Unmatched junction bases numbered 4, after V lost 4 bases and J lost 10 bases. Germline CDR1 and CDR2: SGDLS and YYNGEE. The CDR3 totals 14 residues. The CDR3 protein is CASSQTSGREEQFF. The DNA of the CDR3 is TGTGCCAGCAGCCAGACTAGCGGGAGGGAAGAGCAGTTCTTC. Full variable domain (remainder filled in from reference TRBV9 and TRBJ2-1): DSGVTQTPKHLITATGQRVTLRCSPRSGDLSVYWYQQSLDQGLQFLIQYYNGEERAKGNILERFSAQQFPDLHSELNLSSLELGDSALYFCASSQTSGREEQFFGPGTRLTVL.

This clonotype was found many times. V usage is TRBV27 and J usage is TRBJ2-7; tentatively, D is TRBD1 (6 bases). Trimming shortened V by 2 bases and J by 7 bases, and 12 bases separated the two germline ends. The CDR3 loop spans 13 amino acids. The V gene's germline CDR1 is MNHEY and CDR2 SMNVEV (reference sequence). The CDR3 region is CASSLGPGDEQYF. CDR3 in DNA: TGTGCCAGCAGTTTAGGGCCAGGGGATGAGCAGTACTTC.

This clonotype came up a few times. V gene TRBV6-1 combines with J gene TRBJ2-1; 7 positions agree with TRBD1. This CDR3 contains 15 residues. Trimming took 2 bases from V and 2 from J; bases not matched to a gene: 3. Germline CDR1 reads MNHNS; CDR2 reads SASEGT. The CDR3 DNA is TGTGCCAGCAGTGAAAGGGACAGCCCCTACAATGAGCAGTTCTTC. It is translated as CASSERDSPYNEQFF.

This clonotype showed up just a few times. The gene calls are TRBV5-1 and TRBJ2-3; the match to TRBD2 covers 9 bases. V dropped 1 base and J dropped 5; count of bases not matched to a gene: 5. The germline CDR1 and CDR2 sequences are SGHRS and YFSETQ. This CDR3 contains 15 residues. For the CDR3, the DNA is TGCGCCAGCAGCTTGAAAGCGGGGGGCATAGATACGCAGTATTTT. It specifies CASSLKAGGIDTQYF.

This clonotype was observed at least ten times. The V gene is TRBV4-3, the J gene TRBJ2-7; D unclear. Germline CDR1 and CDR2: LGHNA and YSLEER. The ends were cut back, 3 bases at V and 4 bases at J, with 7 bases in the middle. The CDR3 covers 12 residues. The CDR3 protein is CASSQSGYEQYF. The CDR3 coding sequence is TGCGCCAGCAGCCAGTCCGGGTACGAGCAGTACTTC.

V and J are TRBV11-2 and TRBJ2-5; possibly TRBD2 for D (6 bases). The CDR3 sequence is 15 residues long. Germline CDR1 reads SGHAT; CDR2 reads FQNNGV. V lost 1 base to trimming and J lost 5 bases, with 14 bases between them. The chain's CDR3 is CASSLGSGTFETQYF. The CDR3 bases are TGTGCCAGCAGCTTAGGTTCAGGGACTTTTGAGACCCAGTACTTC.

There are many counts of this clonotype. The chain carries TRBV6-1 and TRBJ2-1; 9 bases agree with TRBD2. The germline V gene has CDR1 MNHNS and CDR2 SASEGT. This CDR3 region has 13 residues. V gave up 3 bases and J gave up 7 bases; unmatched junction bases: 1. The CDR3 region is CASSEAGGNEQFF. CDR3 coding DNA: TGTGCCAGCAGTGAGGCGGGAGGGAATGAGCAGTTCTTC.

The rearrangement uses TRBV7-9 and TRBJ2-1; weak D call: TRBD2 (6 bases). The CDR3 extends over 19 amino acids. Germline-derived CDR1 and CDR2 are SEHNR and FQNEAQ (reference sequence). V was shortened by 3 bases and J by 0 bases, with 21 bases between the two germline ends. This CDR3 is CASSFPTSPEPSSYNEQFF. DNA for the CDR3: TGTGCCAGCAGCTTCCCTACTAGCCCGGAACCGAGCTCCTACAATGAGCAGTTCTTC. Together with reference TRBV7-9 and TRBJ2-1, the CDR3 gives the full variable domain: DTGVSQNPRHKITKRGQNVTFRCDPISEHNRLYWYRQTLGQGPEFLTYFQNEAQLEKSRLLSDRFSAERPKGSFSTLEIQRTEQGDSAMYLCASSFPTSPEPSSYNEQFFGPGTRLTVL.